This T cell receptor (beta chain) was identified in a study of post-analysis software for immune sequencing data. This clonotype was observed a few times. Antigen specificity is unknown. The junction and the germline gene differ at one end; a read error may be behind it. Germline V CDR1 and CDR2: MNHEY, SVGAGI. This CDR3 region has 16 residues. cDNA libraries of TCR beta carried unique molecular identifiers. Using its own MiXCR run on the PCR reads, TCRdb lists one record per CDR3 protein. This table holds around 710,000 distinct CDR3 sequences, about half found once. General study findings and limits: Relative to controls, patients had a few TRBV segments at higher frequency, with TRBV5-6, TRBV5-1 and TRBV20-1 among these.

This receptor was obtained from a girl aged 5-17 years with multiple sclerosis. V is TRBV6-5 and J is TRBJ2-1; D uncertain. Source material: blood. The CDR3 DNA is TGCGCCAGCAGTTACGCCTCACAGTACTCCTACAATGAGCAGTTCTTC. Amino acids: CASSYASQYSYNEQFF.